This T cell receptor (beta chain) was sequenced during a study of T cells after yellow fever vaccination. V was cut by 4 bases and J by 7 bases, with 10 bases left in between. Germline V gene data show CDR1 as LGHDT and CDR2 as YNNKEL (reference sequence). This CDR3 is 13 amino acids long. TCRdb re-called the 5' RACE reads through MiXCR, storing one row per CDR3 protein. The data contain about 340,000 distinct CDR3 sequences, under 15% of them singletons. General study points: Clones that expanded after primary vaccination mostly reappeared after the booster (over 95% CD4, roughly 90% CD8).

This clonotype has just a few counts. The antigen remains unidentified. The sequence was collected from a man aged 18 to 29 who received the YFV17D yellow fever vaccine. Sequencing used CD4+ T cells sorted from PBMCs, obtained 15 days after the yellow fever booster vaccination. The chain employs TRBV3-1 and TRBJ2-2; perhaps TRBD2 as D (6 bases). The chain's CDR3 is CASSPTRGGELFF. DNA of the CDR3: TGTGCCAGCAGCCCGACTAGGGGCGGGGAGCTGTTTTTT.